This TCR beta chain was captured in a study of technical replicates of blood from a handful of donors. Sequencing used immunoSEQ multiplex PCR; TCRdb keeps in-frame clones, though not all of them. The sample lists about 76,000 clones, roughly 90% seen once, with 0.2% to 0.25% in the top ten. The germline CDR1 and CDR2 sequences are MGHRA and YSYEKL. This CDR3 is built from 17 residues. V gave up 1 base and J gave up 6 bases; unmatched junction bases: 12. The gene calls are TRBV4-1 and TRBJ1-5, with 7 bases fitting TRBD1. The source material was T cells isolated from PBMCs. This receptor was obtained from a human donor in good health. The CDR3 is CASSQVEGKGAGQPQHF. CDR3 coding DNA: TGCGCCAGCAGCCAAGTTGAGGGCAAGGGGGCGGGTCAGCCCCAGCATTTT.